Listed here is a single T cell receptor (beta chain). No antigen is known for it. There are no base qualities to consult, and no much larger clone falls within one base. The data were obtained in a study of human T cells and chemical hapten exposure (dated by TCRdb to about 2021). Background for the entire study: For sensitization, 2% DPC in acetone was applied to an approximately 2 cm by approximately 2 cm area of upper inner arm skin. Alopecia areata with under or over 50% scalp involvement, alopecia totalis and alopecia universalis were represented in the patient cohort, which was mostly female. Patch testing was done on the upper back using Finn chambers containing 0.01% DPC, and results were scored after 6 days according to International Contact Dermatitis Research Group standards. The study tracked peripheral blood TCR repertoire changes in vivo during primary and secondary sensitization to the hapten diphenylcyclopropenone (DPC) in alopecia patients. Libraries were combined into a pool for sequencing, and differences in TCR yield between samples came mainly from small differences in library volumes within the pool. Twenty-nine alopecia patients gave blood for TCR sequencing at one to four time points (pre-sensitization, 2, 6 and 24 weeks). Blood samples were taken from patients before sensitization (week 0) and at 2, 6 and about 24 weeks after DPC sensitization. Throughout the study period of 20 to 30 weeks, patients also received therapeutic DPC doses to the scalp every week.

Libraries were prepared through RACE. Sequenced using a NextSeq 500. Library preparation attached unique molecular identifiers to individual cDNA molecules for quantitative, reproducible TCR counting. From each blood RNA sample, both TCR alpha and TCR beta chains were sequenced. As for the authors' bioinformatics: A median of about 100,000 TCRs per sample was observed, with a range of roughly 20,000 to 700,000. V, J and CDR3 annotation of the TCR reads was carried out using the Decombinator software suite. For PS versus PT1 abundance plots, all samples were subsampled to the same number of TCRs (28,000). Expanded TCRs were defined as absent before sensitization and observed at least eight times at the 2-week time point. The raw public reads went through TCRdb reprocessing: fastp at Q25, MiXCR clone calling, in-frame beta chains kept. Here each entry gathers all rows of one CDR3 protein and keeps the most common genes and DNA. The V and J calls reflect TCRdb's pipeline rather than the authors' work. The table for this sample lists roughly 380,000 distinct CDR3 sequences; about 6.9% of them were counted only once. The leading ten clones occupy around 6.1% of the sample.

Ends trimmed: V by 1 base, J by 4 bases; bases unmatched to a gene: 6. The CDR3 runs 15 residues from the cysteine to the phenylalanine. CDR3 DNA is the only sequence kept; it has 45 bases, read in frame from the first base. The CDR1 and CDR2 encoded by the germline V gene are SGHVS and FNYEAQ. The time point tag for this specimen amounts to: patch test 2, 6 weeks after DPC sensitization. The sample's treatment or condition label, in plain terms: therapeutic diphenylcyclopropenone sensitization with weekly scalp DPC. At every patch-test visit, the blood draw took place before the patch test was put on. To be eligible, patients had to be aged 18 to 70, diagnosed with alopecia and judged suitable for DPC therapy, while pregnant patients were excluded. Total RNA was isolated from unfractionated whole blood collected in Tempus Blood RNA tubes. What the authors observed across the whole study: DPC sensitization did not change the number of TCRs with a frequency above 1 in 1000, and there was no evidence of changes in global repertoire structure. Because every patient had alopecia, a presumed autoimmune disease, the patients' immune response might differ from that of healthy individuals. Expanded TCRs formed significantly more large CDR3 similarity clusters than pre-sensitization or healthy control sets, consistent with antigen-driven responses. Patch test score correlated positively with the number of PT1 expanded TCRs, reaching significance at thresholds 8, 16 and 32 but not at 4. Repeated subsampling changed both the strength of the expansion versus patch-test correlation and the threshold at which the correlation became significant.

This specimen consisted of whole blood, obtained in connection with sensitization to the hapten diphenylcyclopropenone (DPC). The sequence is built from TRBV7-6 and TRBJ2-5, with 7 bases matching TRBD1. The TCR comes from a woman aged 18 to 35 with alopecia areata. Some clones in this sample may be carry-over from other donors' samples. The encoded CDR3 is CASSLGGTVRETQYF. The DNA is as follows: TGTGCCAGCAGCTTAGGAGGGACAGTTCGAGAGACCCAGTACTTC. The entire variable domain, with the stretches around the CDR3 drawn from the reference TRBV7-6 and TRBJ2-5 proteins, is GAGVSQSPRYKVTKRGQDVALRCDPISGHVSLYWYRQALGQGPEFLTYFNYEAQQDKSGLPNDRFSAERPEGSISTLTIQRTEQRDSAMYRCASSLGGTVRETQYFGPGTRLLVL.